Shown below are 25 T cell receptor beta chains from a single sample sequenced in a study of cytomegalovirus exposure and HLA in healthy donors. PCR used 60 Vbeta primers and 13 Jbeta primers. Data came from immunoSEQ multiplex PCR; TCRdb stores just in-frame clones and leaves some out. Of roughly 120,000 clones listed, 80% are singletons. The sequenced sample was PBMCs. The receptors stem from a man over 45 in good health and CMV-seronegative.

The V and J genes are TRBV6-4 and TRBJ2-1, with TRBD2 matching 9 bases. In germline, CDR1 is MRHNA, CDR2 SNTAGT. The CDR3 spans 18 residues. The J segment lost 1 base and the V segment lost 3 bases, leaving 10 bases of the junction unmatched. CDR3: CASSDRALAGVSYNEQFF. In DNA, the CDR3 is TGTGCCAGCAGTGATAGGGCCTTAGCGGGAGTTTCCTACAATGAGCAGTTCTTC.

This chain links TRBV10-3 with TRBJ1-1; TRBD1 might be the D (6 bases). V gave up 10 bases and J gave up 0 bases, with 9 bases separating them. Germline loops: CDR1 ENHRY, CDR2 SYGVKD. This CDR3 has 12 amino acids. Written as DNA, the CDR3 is TGTGCCAGTCAGGGGATGAACACTGAAGCTTTCTTT. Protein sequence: CASQGMNTEAFF.

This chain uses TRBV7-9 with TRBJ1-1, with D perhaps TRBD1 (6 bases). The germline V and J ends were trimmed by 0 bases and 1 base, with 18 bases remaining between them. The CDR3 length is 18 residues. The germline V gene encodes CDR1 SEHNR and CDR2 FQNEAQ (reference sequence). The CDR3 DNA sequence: TGTGCCAGCAGCTTAGCCCAAATTTATCGGACAGAGAACACTGAAGCTTTCTTT. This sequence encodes CASSLAQIYRTENTEAFF. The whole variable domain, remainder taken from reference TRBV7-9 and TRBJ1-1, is DTGVSQNPRHKITKRGQNVTFRCDPISEHNRLYWYRQTLGQGPEFLTYFQNEAQLEKSRLLSDRFSAERPKGSFSTLEIQRTEQGDSAMYLCASSLAQIYRTENTEAFFGQGTRLTVV.

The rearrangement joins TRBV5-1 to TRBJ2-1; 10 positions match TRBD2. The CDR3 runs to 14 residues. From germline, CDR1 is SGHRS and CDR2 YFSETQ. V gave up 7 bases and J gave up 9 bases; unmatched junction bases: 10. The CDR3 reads CASREAGGPGEQFF. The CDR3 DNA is TGCGCCAGCCGAGAAGCGGGAGGGCCGGGTGAGCAGTTCTTC. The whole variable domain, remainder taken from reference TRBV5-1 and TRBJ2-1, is KAGVTQTPRYLIKTRGQQVTLSCSPISGHRSVSWYQQTPGQGLQFLFEYFSETQRNKGNFPGRFSGRQFSNSRSEMNVSTLELGDSALYLCASREAGGPGEQFFGPGTRLTVL.

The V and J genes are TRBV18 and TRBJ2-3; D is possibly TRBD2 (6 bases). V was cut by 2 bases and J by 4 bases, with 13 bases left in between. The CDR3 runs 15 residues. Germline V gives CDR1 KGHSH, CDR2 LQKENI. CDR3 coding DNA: TGTGCCAGCTCACCAGGGGTAGCGGCAGCAGATACGCAGTATTTT. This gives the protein CASSPGVAAADTQYF.

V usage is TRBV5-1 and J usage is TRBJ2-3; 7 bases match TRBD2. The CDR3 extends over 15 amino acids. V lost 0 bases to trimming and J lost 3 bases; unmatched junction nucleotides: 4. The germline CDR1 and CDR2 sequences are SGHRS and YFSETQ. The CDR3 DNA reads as TGCGCCAGCAGCTTGGAAGCGGGGCGTACAGATACGCAGTATTTT. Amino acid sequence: CASSLEAGRTDTQYF.

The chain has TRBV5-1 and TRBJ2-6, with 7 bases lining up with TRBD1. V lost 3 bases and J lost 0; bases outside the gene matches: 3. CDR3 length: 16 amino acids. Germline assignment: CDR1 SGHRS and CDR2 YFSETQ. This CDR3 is CASSWGQHSGANVLTF. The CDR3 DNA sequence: TGCGCCAGCAGCTGGGGACAGCACTCTGGGGCCAACGTCCTGACTTTC.

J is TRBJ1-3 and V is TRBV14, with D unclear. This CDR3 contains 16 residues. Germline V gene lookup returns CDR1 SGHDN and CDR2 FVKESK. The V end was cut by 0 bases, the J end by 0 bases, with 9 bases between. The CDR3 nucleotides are TGTGCCAGCAGCCAAGATCTTGGCAGCTCTGGAAACACCATATATTTT. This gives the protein CASSQDLGSSGNTIYF. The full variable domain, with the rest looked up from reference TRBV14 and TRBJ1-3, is EAGVTQFPSHSVIEKGQTVTLRCDPISGHDNLYWYRRVMGKEIKFLLHFVKESKQDESGMPNNRFLAERTGGTYSTLKVQPAELEDSGVYFCASSQDLGSSGNTIYFGEGSWLTVV.

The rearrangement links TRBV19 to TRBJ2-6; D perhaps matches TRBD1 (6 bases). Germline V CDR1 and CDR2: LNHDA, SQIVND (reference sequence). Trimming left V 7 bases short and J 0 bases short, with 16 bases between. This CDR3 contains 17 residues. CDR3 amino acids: CASIATGRVSGANVLTF. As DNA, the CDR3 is TGTGCCAGTATCGCGACAGGCCGCGTCTCTGGGGCCAACGTCCTGACTTTC.

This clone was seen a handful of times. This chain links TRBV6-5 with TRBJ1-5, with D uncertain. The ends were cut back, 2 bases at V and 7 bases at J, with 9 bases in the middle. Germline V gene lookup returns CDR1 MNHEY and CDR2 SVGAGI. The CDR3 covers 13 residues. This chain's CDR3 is CASSYDGKQPQHF. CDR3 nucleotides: TGTGCCAGCAGTTACGACGGGAAACAGCCCCAGCATTTT.

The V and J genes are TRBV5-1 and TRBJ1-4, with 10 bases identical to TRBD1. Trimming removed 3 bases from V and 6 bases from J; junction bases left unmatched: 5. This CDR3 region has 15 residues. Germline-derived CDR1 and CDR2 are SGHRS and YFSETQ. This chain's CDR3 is CASSSTGGSDEKLFF. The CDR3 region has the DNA TGCGCCAGCAGCTCGACAGGGGGCTCGGATGAAAAACTGTTTTTT.

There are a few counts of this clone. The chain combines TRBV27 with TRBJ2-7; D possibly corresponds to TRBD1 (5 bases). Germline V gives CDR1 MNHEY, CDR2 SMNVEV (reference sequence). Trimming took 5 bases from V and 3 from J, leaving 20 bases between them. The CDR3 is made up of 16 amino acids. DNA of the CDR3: TGTGCCAGCAGTCTGAACAGGTTAATTTCTAGCTACGAGCAGTACTTC. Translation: CASSLNRLISSYEQYF.

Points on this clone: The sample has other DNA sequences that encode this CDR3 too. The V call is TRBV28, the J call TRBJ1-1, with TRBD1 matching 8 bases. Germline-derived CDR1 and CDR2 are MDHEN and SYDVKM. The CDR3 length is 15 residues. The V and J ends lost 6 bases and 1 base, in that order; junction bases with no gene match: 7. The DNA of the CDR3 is TGTGCCAGCAGATCAGCGGACAGGGCGAACACTGAAGCTTTCTTT. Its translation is CASRSADRANTEAFF. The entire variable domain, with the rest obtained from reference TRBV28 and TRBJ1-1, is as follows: DVKVTQSSRYLVKRTGEKVFLECVQDMDHENMFWYRQDPGLGLRLIYFSYDVKMKEKGDIPEGYSVSREKKERFSLILESASTNQTSMYLCASRSADRANTEAFFGQGTRLTVV.

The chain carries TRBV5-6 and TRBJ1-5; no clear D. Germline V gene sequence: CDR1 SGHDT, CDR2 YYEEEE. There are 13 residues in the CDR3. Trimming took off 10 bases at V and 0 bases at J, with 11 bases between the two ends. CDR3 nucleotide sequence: TGTGCCGGGCCCGGTTATAGCAATCAGCCCCAGCATTTT. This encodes CAGPGYSNQPQHF. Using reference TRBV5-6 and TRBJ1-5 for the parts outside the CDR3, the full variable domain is DAGVTQSPTHLIKTRGQQVTLRCSPKSGHDTVSWYQQALGQGPQFIFQYYEEEERQRGNFPDRFSGHQFPNYSSELNVNALLLGDSALYLCAGPGYSNQPQHFGDGTRLSIL.

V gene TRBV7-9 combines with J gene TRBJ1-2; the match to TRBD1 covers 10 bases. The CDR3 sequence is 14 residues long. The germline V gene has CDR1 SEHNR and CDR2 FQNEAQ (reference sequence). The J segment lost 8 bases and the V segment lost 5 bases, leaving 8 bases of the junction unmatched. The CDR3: CASSGDRGRGGYTF. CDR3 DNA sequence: TGTGCCAGCAGCGGGGACAGGGGAAGAGGGGGCTACACCTTC.

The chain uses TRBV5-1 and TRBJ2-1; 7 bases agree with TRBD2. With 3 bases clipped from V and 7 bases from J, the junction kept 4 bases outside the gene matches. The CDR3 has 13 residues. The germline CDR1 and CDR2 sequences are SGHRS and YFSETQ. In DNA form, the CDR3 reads TGCGCCAGCAGCTGGGGGGGGTTTAATGAGCAGTTCTTC. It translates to CASSWGGFNEQFF.

The CDR3 nucleotides are TGTGCCAGCAGCTCCGGGTCAGGGGCCTCTAACTATGGCTACACCTTC. Translated: CASSSGSGASNYGYTF. The genes are TRBV14 and TRBJ1-2; possibly TRBD1 for D (6 bases). Per germline, CDR1 SGHDN and CDR2 FVKESK. Trimming left V 5 bases short and J 0 bases short, with 16 bases between. The CDR3 loop spans 16 amino acids.

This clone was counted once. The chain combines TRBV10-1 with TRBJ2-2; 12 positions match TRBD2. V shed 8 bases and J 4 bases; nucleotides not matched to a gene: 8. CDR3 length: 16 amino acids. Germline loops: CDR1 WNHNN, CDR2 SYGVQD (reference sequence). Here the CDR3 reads CASGKTSGSPTGELFF. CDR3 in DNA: TGCGCCAGCGGCAAGACTAGCGGGAGCCCCACCGGGGAGCTGTTTTTT.

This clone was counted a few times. Here the CDR3 DNA reads TGTGCCAGCAGCTTGCTAGTCGGAGATCAGCCCCAGCATTTT. Translated: CASSLLVGDQPQHF. The chain combines TRBV5-5 with TRBJ1-5; no clear D. Germline V gene lookup returns CDR1 SGHKS and CDR2 YYEKEE (reference sequence). The CDR3 sequence is 14 residues long. The V end was cut by 1 base, the J end by 5 bases, with 10 bases between.

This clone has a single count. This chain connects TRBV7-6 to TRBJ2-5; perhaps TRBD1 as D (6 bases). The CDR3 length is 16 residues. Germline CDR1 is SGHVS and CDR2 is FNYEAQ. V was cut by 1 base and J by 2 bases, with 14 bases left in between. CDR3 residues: CASSLGTRTAQETQYF. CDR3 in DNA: TGTGCCAGCAGCTTAGGGACCAGGACAGCACAAGAGACCCAGTACTTC.

Here the CDR3 reads CASSPVRGSEQYF. DNA of the CDR3: TGCGCCAGCAGCCCGGTTCGAGGGTCCGAGCAGTACTTC. The gene calls are TRBV5-1 and TRBJ2-7, with D possibly being TRBD2 (5 bases). V lost 4 bases, J lost 6 bases, and 14 bases lay in between. Looked up from germline, CDR1 is SGHRS and CDR2 is YFSETQ. The CDR3 loop spans 13 amino acids.

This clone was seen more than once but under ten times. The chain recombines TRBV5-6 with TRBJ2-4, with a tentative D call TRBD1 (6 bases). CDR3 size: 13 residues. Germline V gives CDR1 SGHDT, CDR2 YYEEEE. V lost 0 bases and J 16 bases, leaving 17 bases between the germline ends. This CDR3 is CASSLGVSQGYYF. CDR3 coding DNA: TGTGCCAGCAGCTTGGGGGTTTCACAGGGTTACTACTTC.

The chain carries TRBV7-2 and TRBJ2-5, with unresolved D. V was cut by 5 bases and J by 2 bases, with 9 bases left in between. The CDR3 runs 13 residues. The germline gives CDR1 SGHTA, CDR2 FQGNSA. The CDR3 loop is CASSLARQETQYF. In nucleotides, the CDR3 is TGTGCCAGCAGCCTGGCCCGACAAGAGACCCAGTACTTC.

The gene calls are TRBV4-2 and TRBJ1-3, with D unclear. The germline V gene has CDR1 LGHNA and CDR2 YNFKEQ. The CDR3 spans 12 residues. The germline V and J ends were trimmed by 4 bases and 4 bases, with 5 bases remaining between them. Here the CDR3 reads CASSLQGNTIYF. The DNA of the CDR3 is TGTGCCAGCAGCCTACAGGGAAACACCATATATTTT.

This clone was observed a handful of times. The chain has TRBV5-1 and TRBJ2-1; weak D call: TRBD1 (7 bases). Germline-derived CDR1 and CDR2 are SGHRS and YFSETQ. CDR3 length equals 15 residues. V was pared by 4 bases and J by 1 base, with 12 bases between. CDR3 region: CASSPQGGSYNEQFF. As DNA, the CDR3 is TGCGCCAGCAGCCCGCAGGGGGGTTCCTACAATGAGCAGTTCTTC.